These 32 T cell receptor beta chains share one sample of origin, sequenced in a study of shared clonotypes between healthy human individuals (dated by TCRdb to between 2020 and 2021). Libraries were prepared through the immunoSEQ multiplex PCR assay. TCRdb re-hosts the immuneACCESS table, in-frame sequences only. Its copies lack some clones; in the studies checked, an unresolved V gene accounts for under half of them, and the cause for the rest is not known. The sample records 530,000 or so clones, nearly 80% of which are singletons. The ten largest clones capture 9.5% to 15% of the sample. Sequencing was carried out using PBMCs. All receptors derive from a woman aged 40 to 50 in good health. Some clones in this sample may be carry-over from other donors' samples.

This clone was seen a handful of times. The CDR3 region is CASRPGSRETQYF. CDR3 nucleotides: TGTGCCAGCAGACCTGGGTCAAGGGAGACCCAGTACTTC. The chain has TRBV2 and TRBJ2-5; D is ambiguous. The length of the CDR3 is 13 residues. The V and J ends lost 6 bases and 5 bases respectively, with 13 bases between them. Germline CDR1 is SNHLY and CDR2 is FYNNEI.

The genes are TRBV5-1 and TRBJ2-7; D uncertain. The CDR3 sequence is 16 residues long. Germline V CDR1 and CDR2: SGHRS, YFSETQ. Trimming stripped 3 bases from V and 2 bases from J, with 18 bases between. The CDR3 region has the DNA TGCGCCAGCAGCTCCAAGATGGGTAAGCAGGCCTACGAGCAGTACTTC. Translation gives CASSSKMGKQAYEQYF. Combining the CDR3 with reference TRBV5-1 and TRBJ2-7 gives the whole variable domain KAGVTQTPRYLIKTRGQQVTLSCSPISGHRSVSWYQQTPGQGLQFLFEYFSETQRNKGNFPGRFSGRQFSNSRSEMNVSTLELGDSALYLCASSSKMGKQAYEQYFGPGTRLTVT.

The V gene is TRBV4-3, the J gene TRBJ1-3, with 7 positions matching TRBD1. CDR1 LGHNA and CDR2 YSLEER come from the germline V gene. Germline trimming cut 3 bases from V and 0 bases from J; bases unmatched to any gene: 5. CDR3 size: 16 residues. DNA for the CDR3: TGCGCCAGCAGCCATGACAGGGCCACCTCTGGAAACACCATATATTTT. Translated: CASSHDRATSGNTIYF.

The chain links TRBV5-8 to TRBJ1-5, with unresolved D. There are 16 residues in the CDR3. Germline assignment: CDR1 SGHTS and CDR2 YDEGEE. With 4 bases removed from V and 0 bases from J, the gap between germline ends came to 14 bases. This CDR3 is CASSQSRKYSNQPQHF. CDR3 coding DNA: TGTGCCAGCAGCCAATCCAGAAAATATAGCAATCAGCCCCAGCATTTT. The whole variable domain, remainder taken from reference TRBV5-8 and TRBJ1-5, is EAGVTQSPTHLIKTRGQQATLRCSPISGHTSVYWYQQALGLGLQFLLWYDEGEERNRGNFPPRFSGRQFPNYSSELNVNALELEDSALYLCASSQSRKYSNQPQHFGDGTRLSIL.

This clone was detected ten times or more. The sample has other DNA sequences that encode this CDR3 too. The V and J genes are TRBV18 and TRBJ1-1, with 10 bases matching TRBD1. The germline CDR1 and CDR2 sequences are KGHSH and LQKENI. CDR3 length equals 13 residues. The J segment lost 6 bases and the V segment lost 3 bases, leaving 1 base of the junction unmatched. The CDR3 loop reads CASSPGQGAEAFF. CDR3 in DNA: TGTGCCAGCTCACCCGGACAGGGGGCTGAAGCTTTCTTT. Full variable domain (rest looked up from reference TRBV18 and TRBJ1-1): NAGVMQNPRHLVRRRGQEARLRCSPMKGHSHVYWYRQLPEEGLKFMVYLQKENIIDESGMPKERFSAEFPKEGPSILRIQQVVRGDSAAYFCASSPGQGAEAFFGQGTRLTVV.

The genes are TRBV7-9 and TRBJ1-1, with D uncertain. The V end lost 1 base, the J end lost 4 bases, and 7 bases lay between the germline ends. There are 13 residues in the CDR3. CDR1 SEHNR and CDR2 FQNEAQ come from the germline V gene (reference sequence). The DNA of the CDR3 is TGTGCCAGCAGCTTAGAGATGGGCACTGAAGCTTTCTTT. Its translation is CASSLEMGTEAFF.

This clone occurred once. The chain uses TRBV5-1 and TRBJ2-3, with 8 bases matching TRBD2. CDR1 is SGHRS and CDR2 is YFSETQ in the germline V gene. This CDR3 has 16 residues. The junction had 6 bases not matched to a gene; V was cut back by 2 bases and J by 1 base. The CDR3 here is CASSFLGSGGTDTQYF. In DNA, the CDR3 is TGCGCCAGCAGCTTCCTGGGTAGCGGGGGCACAGATACGCAGTATTTT.

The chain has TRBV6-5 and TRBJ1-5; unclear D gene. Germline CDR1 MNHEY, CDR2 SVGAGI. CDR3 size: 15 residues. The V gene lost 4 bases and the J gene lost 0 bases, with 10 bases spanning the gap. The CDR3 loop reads CASSLQPHSNQPQHF. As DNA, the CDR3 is TGTGCCAGCAGTTTACAGCCCCATAGCAATCAGCCCCAGCATTTT.

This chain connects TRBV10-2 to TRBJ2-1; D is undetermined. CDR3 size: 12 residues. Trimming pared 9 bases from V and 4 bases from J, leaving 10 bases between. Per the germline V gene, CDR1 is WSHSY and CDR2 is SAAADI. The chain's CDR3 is CASGTVYNEQFF. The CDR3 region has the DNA TGCGCCAGTGGAACGGTATACAATGAGCAGTTCTTC.

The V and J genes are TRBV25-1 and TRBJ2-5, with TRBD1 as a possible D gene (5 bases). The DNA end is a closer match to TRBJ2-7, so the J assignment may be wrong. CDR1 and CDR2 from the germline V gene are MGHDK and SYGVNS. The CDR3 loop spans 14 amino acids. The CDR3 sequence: CASSEWQGSYEQYF. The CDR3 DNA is TGTGCCAGCAGTGAATGGCAGGGCTCCTACGAGCAGTACTTC.

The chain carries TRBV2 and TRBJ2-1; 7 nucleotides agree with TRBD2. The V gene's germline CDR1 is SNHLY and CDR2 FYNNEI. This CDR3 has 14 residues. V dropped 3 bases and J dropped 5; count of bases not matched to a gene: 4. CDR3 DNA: TGTGCCAGCAGTGATTCCGGGACTAACAATGAGCAGTTCTTC. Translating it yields CASSDSGTNNEQFF.

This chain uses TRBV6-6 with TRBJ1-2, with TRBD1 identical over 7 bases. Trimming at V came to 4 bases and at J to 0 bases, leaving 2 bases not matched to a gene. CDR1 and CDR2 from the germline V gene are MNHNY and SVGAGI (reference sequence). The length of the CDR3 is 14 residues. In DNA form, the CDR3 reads TGTGCCAGCAGTTCAACAGGGGCTAACTATGGCTACACCTTC. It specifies CASSSTGANYGYTF.

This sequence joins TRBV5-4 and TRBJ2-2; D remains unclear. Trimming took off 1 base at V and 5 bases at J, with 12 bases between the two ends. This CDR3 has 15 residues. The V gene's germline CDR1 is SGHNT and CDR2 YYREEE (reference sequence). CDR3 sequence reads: CASSLLDGTTGELFF. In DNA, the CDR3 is TGTGCCAGCAGCTTGCTGGACGGAACAACCGGGGAGCTGTTTTTT.

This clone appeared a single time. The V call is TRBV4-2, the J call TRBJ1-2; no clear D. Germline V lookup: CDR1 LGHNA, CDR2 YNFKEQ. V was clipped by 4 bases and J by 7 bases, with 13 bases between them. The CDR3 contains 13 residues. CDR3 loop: CASSPDWEGGYTF. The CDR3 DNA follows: TGTGCCAGCAGCCCAGACTGGGAGGGTGGCTACACCTTC.

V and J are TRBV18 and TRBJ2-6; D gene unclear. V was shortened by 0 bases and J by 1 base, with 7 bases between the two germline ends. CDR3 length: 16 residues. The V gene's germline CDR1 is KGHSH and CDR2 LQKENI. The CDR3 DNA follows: TGTGCCAGCTCACCACCTGGGTTTTCTGGGGCCAACGTCCTGACTTTC. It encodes CASSPPGFSGANVLTF.

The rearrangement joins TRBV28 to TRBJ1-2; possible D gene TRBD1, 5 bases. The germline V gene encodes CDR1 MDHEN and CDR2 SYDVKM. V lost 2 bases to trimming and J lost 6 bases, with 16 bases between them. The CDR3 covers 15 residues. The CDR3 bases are TGTGCCAGCAGTTTAGCAGGGCCCCCTTCCAATGGCTACACCTTC. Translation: CASSLAGPPSNGYTF.

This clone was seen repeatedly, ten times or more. The CDR3 DNA reads TGTGCCAGCTCACCACCGGAAAGGGGACACCTCTATGGCTACACCTTC. Translation gives CASSPPERGHLYGYTF. The chain couples TRBV18 to TRBJ1-2; tentative D call: TRBD1 (6 bases). This CDR3 has 16 residues. From germline, CDR1 is KGHSH and CDR2 LQKENI. The germline V and J ends were trimmed by 0 bases and 4 bases, with 15 bases remaining between them.

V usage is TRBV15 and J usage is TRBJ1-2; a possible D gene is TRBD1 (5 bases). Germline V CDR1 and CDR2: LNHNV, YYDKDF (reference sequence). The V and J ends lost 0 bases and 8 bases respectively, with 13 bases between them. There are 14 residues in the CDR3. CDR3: CATSRDSVAGGYTF. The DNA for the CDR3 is TGTGCCACCAGCAGAGATTCCGTGGCAGGGGGCTACACCTTC.

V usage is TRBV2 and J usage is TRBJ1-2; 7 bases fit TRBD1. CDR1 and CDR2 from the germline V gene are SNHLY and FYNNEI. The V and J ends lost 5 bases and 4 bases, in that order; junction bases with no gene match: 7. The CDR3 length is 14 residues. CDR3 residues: CASSTDRVGYGYTF. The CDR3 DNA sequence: TGTGCCAGCAGTACCGACAGGGTGGGCTATGGCTACACCTTC.

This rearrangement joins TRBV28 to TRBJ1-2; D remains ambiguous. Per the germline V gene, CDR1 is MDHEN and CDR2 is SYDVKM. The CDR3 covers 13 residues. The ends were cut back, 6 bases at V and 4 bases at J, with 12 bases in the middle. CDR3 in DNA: TGTGCCAGCAGGCTCCGGCTACGCTATGGCTACACCTTC. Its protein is CASRLRLRYGYTF.

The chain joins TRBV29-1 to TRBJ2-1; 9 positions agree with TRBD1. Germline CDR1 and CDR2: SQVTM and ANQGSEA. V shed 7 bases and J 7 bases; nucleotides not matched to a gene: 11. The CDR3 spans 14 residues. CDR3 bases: TGCAGCGCACGGGGGGACAGGGATTATAATGAGCAGTTCTTC. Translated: CSARGDRDYNEQFF.

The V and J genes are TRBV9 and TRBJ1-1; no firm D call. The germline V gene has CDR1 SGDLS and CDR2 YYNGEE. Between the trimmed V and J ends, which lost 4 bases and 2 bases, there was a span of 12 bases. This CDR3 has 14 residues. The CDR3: CASSPRVINTEAFF. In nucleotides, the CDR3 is TGTGCCAGCAGCCCAAGGGTTATAAACACTGAAGCTTTCTTT.

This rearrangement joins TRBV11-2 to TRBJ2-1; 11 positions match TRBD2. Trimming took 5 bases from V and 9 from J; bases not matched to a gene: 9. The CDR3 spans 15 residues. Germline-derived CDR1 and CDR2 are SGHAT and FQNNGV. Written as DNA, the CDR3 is TGTGCCAGCAGCGAACTAGCGGGAGTCCCCACTGAGCAGTTCTTC. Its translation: CASSELAGVPTEQFF. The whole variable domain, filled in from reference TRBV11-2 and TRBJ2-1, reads EAGVAQSPRYKIIEKRQSVAFWCNPISGHATLYWYQQILGQGPKLLIQFQNNGVVDDSQLPKDRFSAERLKGVDSTLKIQPAKLEDSAVYLCASSELAGVPTEQFFGPGTRLTVL.

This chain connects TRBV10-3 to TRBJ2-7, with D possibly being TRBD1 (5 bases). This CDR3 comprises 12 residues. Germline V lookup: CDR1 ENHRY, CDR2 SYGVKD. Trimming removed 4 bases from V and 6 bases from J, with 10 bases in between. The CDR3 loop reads CAISGQGGEQYF. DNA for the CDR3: TGTGCCATCAGTGGTCAGGGTGGCGAGCAGTACTTC.

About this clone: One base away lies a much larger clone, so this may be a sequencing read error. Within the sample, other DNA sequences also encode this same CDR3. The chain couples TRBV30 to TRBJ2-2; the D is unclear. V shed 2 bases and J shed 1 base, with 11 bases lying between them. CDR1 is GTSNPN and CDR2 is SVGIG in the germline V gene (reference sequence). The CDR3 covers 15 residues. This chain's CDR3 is CAWSRGSKNTGELFF. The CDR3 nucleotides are TGTGCCTGGAGTAGAGGAAGCAAGAACACCGGGGAGCTGTTTTTT.

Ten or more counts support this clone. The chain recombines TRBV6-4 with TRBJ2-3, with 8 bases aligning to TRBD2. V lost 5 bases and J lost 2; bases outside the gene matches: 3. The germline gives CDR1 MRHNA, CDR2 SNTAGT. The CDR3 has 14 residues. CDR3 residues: CASSPSGLTDTQYF. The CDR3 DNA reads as TGTGCCAGCAGTCCTAGCGGGCTCACAGATACGCAGTATTTT.

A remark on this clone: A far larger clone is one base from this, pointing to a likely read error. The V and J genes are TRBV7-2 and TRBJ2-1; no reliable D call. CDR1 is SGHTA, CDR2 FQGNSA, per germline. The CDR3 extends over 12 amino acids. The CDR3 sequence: CASSFSHNEQFF. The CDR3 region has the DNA TGTGCCAGCAGCTTCTCCCACAATGAGCAGTTCTTC.

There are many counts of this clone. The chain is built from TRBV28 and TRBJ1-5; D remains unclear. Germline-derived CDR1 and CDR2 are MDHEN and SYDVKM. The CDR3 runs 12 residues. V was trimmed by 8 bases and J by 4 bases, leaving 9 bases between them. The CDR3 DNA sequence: TGTGCCAGCTCGGGGTGGAATCAGCCCCAGCATTTT. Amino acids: CASSGWNQPQHF.

The CDR3 sequence: CASSEGRGVGELFF. As DNA, the CDR3 is TGTGCCAGCAGTGAGGGTCGGGGTGTCGGGGAGCTGTTTTTT. The chain links TRBV6-1 to TRBJ2-2; TRBD2 might be the D (5 bases). Germline-derived CDR1 and CDR2 are MNHNS and SASEGT. This CDR3 has 14 residues. The ends were cut back, 3 bases at V and 7 bases at J, with 12 bases in the middle.

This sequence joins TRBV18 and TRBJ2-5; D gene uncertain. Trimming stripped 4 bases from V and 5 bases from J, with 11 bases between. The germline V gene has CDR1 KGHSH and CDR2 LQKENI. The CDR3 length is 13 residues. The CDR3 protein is CASSRQELETQYF. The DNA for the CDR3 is TGTGCCAGCTCACGTCAGGAGTTGGAGACCCAGTACTTC.

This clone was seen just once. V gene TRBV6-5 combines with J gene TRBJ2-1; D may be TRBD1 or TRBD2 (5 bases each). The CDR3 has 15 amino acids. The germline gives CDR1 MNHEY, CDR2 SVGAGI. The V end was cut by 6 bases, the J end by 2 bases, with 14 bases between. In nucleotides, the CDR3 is TGTGCCAGCAGCCACGACCGGGACGCCTACAATGAGCAGTTCTTC. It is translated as CASSHDRDAYNEQFF.

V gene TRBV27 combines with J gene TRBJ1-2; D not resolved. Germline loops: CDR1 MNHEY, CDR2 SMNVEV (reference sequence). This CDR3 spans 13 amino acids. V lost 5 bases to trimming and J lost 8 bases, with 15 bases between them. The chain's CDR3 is CASSPPGPGGYTF. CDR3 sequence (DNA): TGTGCCAGCAGTCCCCCCGGTCCGGGGGGCTACACCTTC.